The source of this TCR beta chain is a study of blood T cell repertoires in COVID-19. Background on the study: PBMCs, B-cell-depleted T cells, or T cells were the source of the cDNA or gDNA that made up the material.

The authors' processing: Researchers report that nucleated cell counts were estimated from reference gene primer amplification. Assay: immunoSEQ multiplex PCR; the TCRdb copy retains only in-frame clones and omits some. The D gene and trimming were derived from the DNA, and the V and J assignments and clone size from that table. The table records more than 95,000 clones, approximately 80% of them present only once. Germline CDR1 reads GTSNPN; CDR2 reads SVGIG (reference sequence). The CDR3 is 18 amino acids. V lost 2 bases to trimming and J lost 0 bases, with 20 bases between them. This clone was observed a single time.

The chain employs TRBV30 and TRBJ1-3, with D perhaps matching TRBD1 (5 bases). Specimen: peripheral blood. The receptor was derived from a man in his sixties with acute or convalescent COVID-19. CDR3 region: CAWSTWGQSFASGNTIYF. CDR3 sequence (DNA): TGTGCCTGGAGTACTTGGGGCCAGTCCTTTGCCTCTGGAAACACCATATATTTT.